Listed here are 11 T cell receptor beta chains from one sample, sequenced in a study of brain metastases from non-small cell lung cancer. Libraries were prepared by immunoSEQ multiplex PCR; TCRdb keeps only in-frame clonotypes and omits some of them. The table has some 1,600 clones, 75% to 85% seen once. The sample taken for sequencing was tissue from a brain metastasis. These receptors came from a donor aged 40 or over with non-small cell lung cancer.

The V and J genes are TRBV5-5 and TRBJ1-1; D is perhaps TRBD1 (6 bases). This CDR3 contains 12 residues. From germline, CDR1 is SGHKS and CDR2 YYEKEE (reference sequence). The V end was cut by 7 bases, the J end by 5 bases, with 12 bases between. Here the CDR3 DNA reads TGTGCCAGCCACGAGGGGGAAACTGAAGCTTTCTTT. As protein: CASHEGETEAFF.

This rearrangement joins TRBV5-6 to TRBJ1-1, with D tentatively TRBD1 (5 bases). V was shortened by 4 bases and J by 0 bases, with 13 bases between the two germline ends. CDR1 and CDR2 (germline): SGHDT, YYEEEE. The CDR3 contains 15 residues. The CDR3 region has the DNA TGTGCCAGCAGCCTGACAGACACCATGAACACTGAAGCTTTCTTT. Translating gives CASSLTDTMNTEAFF. The full variable domain, rest sourced from reference TRBV5-6 and TRBJ1-1, is DAGVTQSPTHLIKTRGQQVTLRCSPKSGHDTVSWYQQALGQGPQFIFQYYEEEERQRGNFPDRFSGHQFPNYSSELNVNALLLGDSALYLCASSLTDTMNTEAFFGQGTRLTVV.

This chain links TRBV30 with TRBJ1-2; D unclear. The V and J ends lost 0 bases and 2 bases respectively, with 7 bases between them. Germline CDR1 GTSNPN, CDR2 SVGIG (reference sequence). The CDR3 has 13 amino acids. Here the CDR3 reads CAWSVGPNYGYTF. The CDR3 DNA sequence: TGTGCCTGGAGTGTCGGACCAAACTATGGCTACACCTTC.

This clone came up a few times. The J gene is TRBJ1-2, the V gene TRBV9, with 7 bases matching TRBD1. The CDR3 has 13 residues. With 3 bases clipped from V and 8 bases from J, the junction kept 7 bases outside the gene matches. From germline, CDR1 is SGDLS and CDR2 YYNGEE. In DNA, the CDR3 is TGTGCCAGCAGCGATAGACAGGGAACAGGCTACACCTTC. Its translation: CASSDRQGTGYTF. The full variable domain, its missing parts supplied by reference TRBV9 and TRBJ1-2, is DSGVTQTPKHLITATGQRVTLRCSPRSGDLSVYWYQQSLDQGLQFLIQYYNGEERAKGNILERFSAQQFPDLHSELNLSSLELGDSALYFCASSDRQGTGYTFGSGTRLTVV.

The chain combines TRBV6-5 with TRBJ1-1, with a weak D call TRBD1 (6 bases). Looked up from germline, CDR1 is MNHEY and CDR2 is SVGAGI. Deletions cut 2 bases from V and 7 bases from J, with 17 bases between. The CDR3 sequence is 15 residues long. The CDR3, as DNA: TGTGCCAGCAGTTACCAGACCTTAGGGGGGATTGAAGCTTTCTTT. Its translation is CASSYQTLGGIEAFF.

The chain links TRBV9 to TRBJ2-3; 10 bases are a match to TRBD2. This CDR3 region has 16 residues. Per the germline V gene, CDR1 is SGDLS and CDR2 is YYNGEE. With 1 base clipped from V and 4 bases from J, the junction kept 6 bases outside the gene matches. The CDR3 DNA is TGTGCCAGCAGCGTAAGCGGGGGGGCCGTCGCAGATACGCAGTATTTT. It specifies CASSVSGGAVADTQYF.

This clone is a singleton in its sample. J is TRBJ1-1 and V is TRBV7-6; D is unresolved. CDR3 length equals 14 residues. V was cut by 10 bases and J by 1 base, with 16 bases left in between. CDR1 SGHVS and CDR2 FNYEAQ come from the germline V gene. The CDR3 sequence is CATQATDSNTEAFF. The CDR3 DNA reads TGTGCCACTCAGGCGACGGACTCGAACACTGAAGCTTTCTTT.

In its sample, this clone was seen once. One end of the junction is discordant with germline, which a read error may explain. The chain joins TRBV6-5 to TRBJ2-3, with TRBD1 matching 8 bases. CDR1 MNHEY and CDR2 SVGAGI come from the germline V gene. The CDR3 covers 14 residues. The CDR3 DNA reads TGTGCCAGCAGTTACATGACAGGGGAGGATATGCAGTATTTT. This translates into CASSYMTGEDMQYF.

Written as DNA, the CDR3 is TGTGCCAGCGTCCGGGGAGGTGGAAACACCATATATTTT. Its protein product is CASVRGGGNTIYF. The J gene is TRBJ1-3, the V gene TRBV12-3 or TRBV12-4; D uncertain. This CDR3 region has 13 residues. Deletions cut 8 bases from V and 3 bases from J, with 11 bases between.

The chain employs TRBV5-5 and TRBJ1-6; 8 nucleotides agree with TRBD1. In germline, CDR1 is SGHKS, CDR2 YYEKEE (reference sequence). The CDR3 totals 15 residues. The trim removed 4 bases at V and 7 bases at J, leaving 7 bases unmatched. As DNA, the CDR3 is TGTGCCAGCAGCCCAGAGGACAGGGAAAATTCACCCCTCCACTTT. It codes for CASSPEDRENSPLHF. Together with reference TRBV5-5 and TRBJ1-6, the CDR3 gives the full variable domain: DAGVTQSPTHLIKTRGQQVTLRCSPISGHKSVSWYQQVLGQGPQFIFQYYEKEERGRGNFPDRFSARQFPNYSSELNVNALLLGDSALYLCASSPEDRENSPLHFGNGTRLTVT.

The chain couples TRBV24-1 to TRBJ1-1; the D gene is possibly TRBD1 (6 bases). The CDR3 is 12 residues long. V lost 4 bases to trimming and J lost 11 bases, with 13 bases between them. The germline CDR1 and CDR2 sequences are KGHDR and SFDVKD. This CDR3 is CATSEQGIVAFF. CDR3 DNA: TGTGCCACCAGTGAACAGGGAATTGTGGCTTTCTTT.